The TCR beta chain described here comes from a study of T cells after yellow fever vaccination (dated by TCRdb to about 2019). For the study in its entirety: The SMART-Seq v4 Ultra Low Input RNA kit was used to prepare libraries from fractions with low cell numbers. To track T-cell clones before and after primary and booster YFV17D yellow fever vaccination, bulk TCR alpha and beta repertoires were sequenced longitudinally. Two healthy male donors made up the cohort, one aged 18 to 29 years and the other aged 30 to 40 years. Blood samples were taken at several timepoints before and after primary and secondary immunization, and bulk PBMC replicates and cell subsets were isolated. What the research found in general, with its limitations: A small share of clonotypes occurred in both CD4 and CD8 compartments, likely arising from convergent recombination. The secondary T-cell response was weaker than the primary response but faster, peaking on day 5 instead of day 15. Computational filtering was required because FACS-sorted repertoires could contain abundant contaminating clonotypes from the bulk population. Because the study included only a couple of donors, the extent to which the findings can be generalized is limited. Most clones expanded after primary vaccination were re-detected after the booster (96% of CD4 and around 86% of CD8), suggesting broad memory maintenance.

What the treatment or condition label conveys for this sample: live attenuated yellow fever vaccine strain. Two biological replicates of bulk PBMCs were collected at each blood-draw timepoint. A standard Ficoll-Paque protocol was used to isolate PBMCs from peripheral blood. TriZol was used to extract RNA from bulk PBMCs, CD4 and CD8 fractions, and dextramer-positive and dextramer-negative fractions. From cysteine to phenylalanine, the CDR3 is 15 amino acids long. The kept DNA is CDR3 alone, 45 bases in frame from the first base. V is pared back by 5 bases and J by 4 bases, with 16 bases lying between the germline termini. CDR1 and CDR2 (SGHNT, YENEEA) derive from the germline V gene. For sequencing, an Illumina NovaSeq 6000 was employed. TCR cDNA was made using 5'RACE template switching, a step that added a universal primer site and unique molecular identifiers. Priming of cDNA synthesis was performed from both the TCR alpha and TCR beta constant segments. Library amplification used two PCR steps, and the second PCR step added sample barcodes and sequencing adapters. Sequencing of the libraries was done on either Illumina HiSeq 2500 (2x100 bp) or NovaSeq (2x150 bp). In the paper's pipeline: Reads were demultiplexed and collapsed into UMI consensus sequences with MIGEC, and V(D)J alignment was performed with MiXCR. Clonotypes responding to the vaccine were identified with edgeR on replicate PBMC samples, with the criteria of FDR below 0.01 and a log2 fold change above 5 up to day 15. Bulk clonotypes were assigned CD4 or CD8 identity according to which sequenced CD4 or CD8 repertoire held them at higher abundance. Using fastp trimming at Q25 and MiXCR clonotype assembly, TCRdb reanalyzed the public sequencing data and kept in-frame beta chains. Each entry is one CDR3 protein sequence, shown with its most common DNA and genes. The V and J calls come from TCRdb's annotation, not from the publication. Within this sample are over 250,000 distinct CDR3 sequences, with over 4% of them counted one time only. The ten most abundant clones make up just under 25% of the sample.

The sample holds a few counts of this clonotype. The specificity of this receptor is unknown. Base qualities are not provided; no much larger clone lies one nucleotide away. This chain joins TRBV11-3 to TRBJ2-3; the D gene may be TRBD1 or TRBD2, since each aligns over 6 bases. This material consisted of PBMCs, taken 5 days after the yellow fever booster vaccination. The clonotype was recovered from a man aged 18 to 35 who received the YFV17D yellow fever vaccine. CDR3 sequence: CASSPLGGPPDTQYF. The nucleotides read TGTGCCAGCAGCCCGTTAGGGGGGCCCCCAGATACGCAGTATTTT.